These 14 T cell receptor beta chains were all obtained from the same sample, sequenced in a study of CD8 T cells in ankylosing spondylitis. TCRdb itself ran the 5' RACE reads through MiXCR, one entry per CDR3 protein. The data contain some 240,000 distinct CDR3 sequences, 15% to 20% of them singletons. Sequencing input: blood, either unsorted or a sorted T cell fraction (not recorded which). The source is a male donor with ankylosing spondylitis or in good health (not recorded which).

This clonotype was recorded a few times. The V gene is TRBV5-1, the J gene TRBJ2-7; 8 bases agree with TRBD1. The CDR3 length is 15 residues. After removal of 2 bases from V and 13 bases from J, the junction contained 17 bases not matched to a gene. The germline gives CDR1 SGHRS, CDR2 YFSETQ. The CDR3 protein is CASSFVPTGQVSSYF. CDR3 nucleotides: TGCGCCAGCAGCTTCGTGCCGACGGGACAGGTGTCATCTTACTTC.

There are a few counts of this clonotype. The chain employs TRBV12-3 or TRBV12-4 and TRBJ2-1; 12 bases map to TRBD2. Germline trimming cut 6 bases from V and 5 bases from J; bases unmatched to any gene: 11. The CDR3 spans 17 residues. The CDR3 protein is CASSSPAGLAGDNEQFF. CDR3 nucleotides: TGTGCCAGCAGCTCTCCAGCGGGACTAGCGGGTGACAATGAGCAGTTCTTC.

This clonotype appeared a few times. The genes are TRBV27 and TRBJ2-3; TRBD2 agrees at 10 bases. The length of the CDR3 is 16 residues. J gave up 2 bases and V 2 bases, and 4 bases lay outside the gene matches. The germline gives CDR1 MNHEY, CDR2 SMNVEV (reference sequence). The CDR3 loop is CASSLLAGVLTDTQYF. In DNA form, the CDR3 reads TGTGCCAGCAGTTTACTAGCGGGGGTTCTCACAGATACGCAGTATTTT.

Only a few counts were recorded for this clonotype. The rearrangement links TRBV20-1 to TRBJ2-7, with D maybe TRBD2 (5 bases). Germline V gives CDR1 DFQATT, CDR2 SNEGSKA (reference sequence). The CDR3 has 12 residues. The V gene lost 3 bases and the J gene lost 0 bases, with 6 bases spanning the gap. This CDR3 reads CSASGVSYEQYF. CDR3 sequence (DNA): TGCAGTGCTAGCGGGGTCTCCTACGAGCAGTACTTC.

This clonotype was seen repeatedly, ten times or more. The DNA of the CDR3 is TGTGCCAGCAGCGCCGACAGGGCGTCCTATGGCTACACCTTC. Protein sequence: CASSADRASYGYTF. The chain is built from TRBV9 and TRBJ1-2; 7 nucleotides align to TRBD1. This CDR3 has 14 amino acids. CDR1 and CDR2 from the germline V gene are SGDLS and YYNGEE. Germline trimming cut 3 bases from V and 4 bases from J; bases unmatched to any gene: 6.

The rearrangement uses TRBV11-2 and TRBJ2-1; unclear D gene. V shed 0 bases and J shed 7 bases, with 16 bases lying between them. The CDR3 loop spans 16 amino acids. Germline assignment: CDR1 SGHAT and CDR2 FQNNGV. The CDR3 sequence is CASSLDGNPWANEQFF. DNA of the CDR3: TGTGCCAGCAGCTTAGATGGCAACCCATGGGCAAATGAGCAGTTCTTC. Filled out from reference TRBV11-2 and TRBJ2-1, the complete variable domain reads EAGVAQSPRYKIIEKRQSVAFWCNPISGHATLYWYQQILGQGPKLLIQFQNNGVVDDSQLPKDRFSAERLKGVDSTLKIQPAKLEDSAVYLCASSLDGNPWANEQFFGPGTRLTVL.

This clonotype has a count of ten or more. The CDR3 here is CASSPPVTDSGANVLTF. Written as DNA, the CDR3 is TGTGCCAGCTCACCACCCGTCACAGACTCTGGGGCCAACGTCCTGACTTTC. The genes are TRBV18 and TRBJ2-6; no reliable D call. V was clipped by 0 bases and J by 0 bases, with 9 bases between them. This CDR3 is built from 17 residues. Looked up from germline, CDR1 is KGHSH and CDR2 is LQKENI.

This clonotype appeared many times. The gene calls are TRBV29-1 and TRBJ2-7, with 8 bases identical to TRBD1. This CDR3 is built from 13 residues. Germline assignment: CDR1 SQVTM and CDR2 ANQGSEA. V gave up 4 bases and J gave up 3 bases; unmatched junction bases: 5. Written as DNA, the CDR3 is TGCAGCGTTGGGACAGGGTCCGGCTACGAGCAGTACTTC. It is translated as CSVGTGSGYEQYF.

This clonotype has more than one count but fewer than ten. V usage is TRBV10-3 and J usage is TRBJ2-7; maybe TRBD2 (7 bases). Trimming removed 9 bases from V and 3 bases from J, with 15 bases in between. The CDR3 has 13 amino acids. Germline V CDR1 and CDR2: ENHRY, SYGVKD. The CDR3 bases are TGTGCCATAAGAGGGGGGGACGACTACGAGCAGTACTTC. Translation: CAIRGGDDYEQYF.

This clonotype has at least ten counts. The genes are TRBV2 and TRBJ2-2; D is unresolved. This CDR3 is built from 12 residues. V was shortened by 6 bases and J by 6 bases, with 8 bases between the two germline ends. Germline loops: CDR1 SNHLY, CDR2 FYNNEI. The CDR3 bases are TGTGCCAGCAGACGCCCCCCCGGGGAGCTGTTTTTT. It codes for CASRRPPGELFF. Full variable domain (rest looked up from reference TRBV2 and TRBJ2-2): EPEVTQTPSHQVTQMGQEVILRCVPISNHLYFYWYRQILGQKVEFLVSFYNNEISEKSEIFDDQFSVERPDGSNFTLKIRSTKLEDSAMYFCASRRPPGELFFGEGSRLTVL.

The chain is built from TRBV5-1 and TRBJ1-3, with D unresolved. Germline loops: CDR1 SGHRS, CDR2 YFSETQ. This CDR3 is built from 18 residues. V lost 4 bases and J 1 base, leaving 21 bases between the germline ends. CDR3 protein: CASSLLDPGPESGNTIYF. DNA of the CDR3: TGCGCCAGCAGCCTCCTCGACCCGGGCCCCGAATCTGGAAACACCATATATTTT.

This sequence joins TRBV7-2 and TRBJ1-1; D unclear. The germline V gene encodes CDR1 SGHTA and CDR2 FQGNSA. Between the trimmed V and J ends, which lost 0 bases and 0 bases, there was a span of 14 bases. The CDR3 runs 17 residues. The CDR3 reads CASSLAAGLSMNTEAFF. In nucleotides, the CDR3 is TGTGCCAGCAGCTTAGCGGCCGGACTGAGTATGAACACTGAAGCTTTCTTT.

The V gene is TRBV5-1, the J gene TRBJ1-3; D may be TRBD1 (5 bases). In germline, CDR1 is SGHRS, CDR2 YFSETQ. The CDR3 runs to 17 residues. Trimming removed 2 bases from V and 5 bases from J, with 20 bases in between. CDR3 coding DNA: TGCGCCAGCAGCTTTGATGTACAGGCGGGGGAACGAAACACCATATATTTT. It codes for CASSFDVQAGERNTIYF.

The CDR3 DNA reads as TGCAGCGTTGAAGGACTAGCGGGAAAGGGGGATGAGCAGTTCTTC. Its translation is CSVEGLAGKGDEQFF. The chain is built from TRBV29-1 and TRBJ2-1, with 11 positions matching TRBD2. Losses at the gene ends were 1 base for V and 8 bases for J; bases not matched to a gene: 7. Germline V gene lookup returns CDR1 SQVTM and CDR2 ANQGSEA. This CDR3 has 15 amino acids.